Listed here are 4 T cell receptor beta chains from one sample, sequenced in a study of vaccination and CD4 T cells after COVID-19. Treatment meaning: roughly 10-day PBMC culture with coronavirus spike peptide pools or control peptides (ViraFEST assay). For these TCRs, the target antigens are not known. With the Oncomine TCR Beta short-read assay, DNA from cultured CD4+ T cells was sequenced. TCRdb reprocessed the PCR reads with MiXCR, giving one entry per CDR3 protein. Of 9,000 to 15,000 distinct CDR3 sequences listed, 58% are singletons. The sequenced material came from CD4+ T cells from blood, cultured in vitro. The receptor source for this set is a human donor who had recovered from COVID-19.

This chain uses TRBV6-5 with TRBJ1-5; a weak D match, TRBD1 (6 bases). CDR1 and CDR2 (germline): MNHEY, SVGAGI. V gave up 4 bases and J gave up 2 bases, with 12 bases separating them. The CDR3 length is 15 residues. The CDR3 DNA is TGTGCCAGCAGTTTAGACAGGAATGGCAATCAGCCCCAGCATTTT. Encoded protein: CASSLDRNGNQPQHF.

This chain connects TRBV2 to TRBJ1-2; no clear D gene. V gave up 2 bases and J gave up 9 bases, with 16 bases separating them. There are 14 residues in the CDR3. Germline values: CDR1 SNHLY, CDR2 FYNNEI. CDR3 protein: CASSERQQFDRYTF. Here the CDR3 DNA reads TGTGCCAGCAGTGAAAGACAACAGTTCGATCGCTACACCTTC.

V usage is TRBV5-4 and J usage is TRBJ2-1, with D perhaps TRBD2 (6 bases). This CDR3 has 15 amino acids. In germline, CDR1 is SGHNT, CDR2 YYREEE (reference sequence). The V end was cut by 4 bases, the J end by 4 bases, with 15 bases between. CDR3 nucleotide sequence: TGTGCCAGCAGCGTCCCGGGACTGCAGTACAATGAGCAGTTCTTC. Its protein product is CASSVPGLQYNEQFF.

This clonotype was found a few times. The rearrangement links TRBV10-3 to TRBJ1-6; D is perhaps TRBD1 (6 bases). There are 13 residues in the CDR3. CDR1 and CDR2 (germline): ENHRY, SYGVKD. V was pared by 8 bases and J by 7 bases, with 12 bases between. CDR3 sequence reads: CAIGGQGNSPLHF. CDR3 DNA sequence: TGTGCCATCGGGGGCCAGGGGAATTCACCCCTCCACTTT.